These 7 T cell receptor beta chains came from one sample sequenced in a study of T-cell reconstitution after alpha-beta-depleted transplantation in children. Unique molecular identifiers were used to barcode this TCRbeta library. TCRdb used MiXCR to reprocess the PCR reads, holding one entry per CDR3 protein. This repertoire shows about 540,000 distinct CDR3 sequences, around 19% found once; its top ten account for 3.3%. This specimen consisted of PBMCs from the stem cell graft donor, obtained from the stem cell graft. These receptors came from a human donor who donated a stem cell graft to a child with acute lymphoblastic leukemia.

The CDR3 bases are TGCGCCAGCAGCTTATACTCAGGGGGCGGGGAAGCTTTCTTT. Protein sequence: CASSLYSGGGEAFF. The chain uses TRBV5-1 and TRBJ1-1; 8 bases are shared with TRBD1. V was pared by 2 bases and J by 8 bases, with 8 bases of the junction left unmatched. This CDR3 comprises 14 residues. Germline CDR1 SGHRS, CDR2 YFSETQ.

This sequence joins TRBV11-2 and TRBJ2-1, with a weak D call TRBD1 (5 bases). CDR1 and CDR2 from the germline V gene are SGHAT and FQNNGV. V shed 4 bases and J shed 6 bases, with 31 bases lying between them. The CDR3 consists of 20 residues. CDR3 sequence: CASSSYRTGGRRSPFNEQFF. The CDR3 coding sequence is TGTGCCAGCAGCTCCTACAGGACCGGCGGAAGGAGATCCCCCTTCAATGAGCAGTTCTTC.

The chain carries TRBV7-2 and TRBJ2-1; 11 nucleotides match TRBD2. Germline V CDR1 and CDR2: SGHTA, FQGNSA. The CDR3 extends over 14 amino acids. Trimming took 5 bases from V and 7 from J; bases not matched to a gene: 4. The CDR3 sequence is CASSRRTSGNEQFF. CDR3 bases: TGTGCCAGCAGCCGCCGGACTAGCGGGAATGAGCAGTTCTTC.

This clonotype showed up just a few times. V usage is TRBV6-5 and J usage is TRBJ2-5; TRBD2 matches 8 bases. The CDR3 length is 17 residues. V dropped 0 bases and J dropped 4; count of bases not matched to a gene: 10. Germline CDR1 MNHEY, CDR2 SVGAGI. The CDR3 here is CASSYSGVPGLAETQYF. DNA of the CDR3: TGTGCCAGCAGTTACTCGGGGGTCCCCGGACTAGCAGAGACCCAGTACTTC.

CDR3 coding DNA: TGTGCCAGCAGTACCCTAGCGGGAGGAGAGTACTTC. This translates into CASSTLAGGEYF. The rearrangement joins TRBV12-3 or TRBV12-4 to TRBJ2-7, with 11 positions matching TRBD2. Trimming cost V 5 bases and J 11 bases; bases outside gene matches: 5. The CDR3 sequence is 12 residues long.

The rearrangement links TRBV20-1 to TRBJ2-5; TRBD1 aligns across 8 bases. Germline V gives CDR1 DFQATT, CDR2 SNEGSKA (reference sequence). CDR3 length: 16 residues. V was pared by 5 bases and J by 4 bases, with 15 bases of the junction left unmatched. The CDR3 DNA is TGCAGTGCTCCAGTACCGAGGCAGGGGGCATCAGAGACCCAGTACTTC. Translating it yields CSAPVPRQGASETQYF.

This clonotype was seen only a few times. The V call is TRBV13, the J call TRBJ2-7; either TRBD1 or TRBD2 may fit D (5 bases each). Germline lookup yields CDR1 PRHDT and CDR2 FYEKMQ (reference sequence). The CDR3 is 16 amino acids. V was shortened by 2 bases and J by 3 bases, with 17 bases between the two germline ends. CDR3 region: CASSLKGRAPNYEQYF. The DNA of the CDR3 is TGTGCCAGCAGCTTAAAGGGGCGGGCGCCGAACTACGAGCAGTACTTC. Together with reference TRBV13 and TRBJ2-7, the CDR3 gives the full variable domain: AAGVIQSPRHLIKEKRETATLKCYPIPRHDTVYWYQQGPGQDPQFLISFYEKMQSDKGSIPDRFSAQQFSDYHSELNMSSLELGDSALYFCASSLKGRAPNYEQYFGPGTRLTVT.